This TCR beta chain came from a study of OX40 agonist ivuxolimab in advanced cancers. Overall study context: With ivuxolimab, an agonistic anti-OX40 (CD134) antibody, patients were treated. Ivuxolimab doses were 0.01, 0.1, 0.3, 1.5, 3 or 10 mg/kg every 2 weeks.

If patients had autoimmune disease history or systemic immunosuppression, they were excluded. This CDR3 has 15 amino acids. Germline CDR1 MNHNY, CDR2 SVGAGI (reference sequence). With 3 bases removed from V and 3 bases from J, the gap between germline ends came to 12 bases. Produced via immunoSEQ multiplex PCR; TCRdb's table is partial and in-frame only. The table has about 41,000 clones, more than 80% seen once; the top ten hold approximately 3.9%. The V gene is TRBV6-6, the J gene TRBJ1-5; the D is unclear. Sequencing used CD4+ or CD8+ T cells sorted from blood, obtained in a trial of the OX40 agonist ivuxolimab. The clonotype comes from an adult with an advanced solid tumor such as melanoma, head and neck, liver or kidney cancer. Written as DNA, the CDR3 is TGTGCCAGCAGTTATGGTGGGTCGGACAATCAGCCCCAGCATTTT. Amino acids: CASSYGGSDNQPQHF.